Listed below are T cell receptor beta chains from one sample, sequenced in a study of tumor-infiltrating lymphocytes in oesophageal squamous cell carcinoma. TCRdb itself ran the PCR reads through MiXCR, one entry per CDR3 protein. This table has approximately 10,000 distinct CDR3 sequences, around 50% appearing once. What was sequenced was esophageal tumor tissue. The receptors were gathered from a female donor with esophageal squamous cell carcinoma. CDR3s include the opening cysteine and the closing phenylalanine or tryptophan.

j_call,v_call,cdr3_aa
NA,TRBV7-3,CASSPGTTKETQYF
NA,TRBV7-2,CASSVGTNEQFF
NA,TRBV7-9,CASRSAGLGQPTSGRNHEQFF
TRBJ2-1,TRBV12-3/TRBV12-4,CASSLIVTGAYNEQFF
TRBJ2-2,TRBV7-2,CASSPGTGLTGELFF
NA,TRBV5-6,CASSLAGLPLGEQYF
NA,TRBV6-6,CASSGTGGRKETQYF
TRBJ2-3,TRBV7-2,CASSPARTTDTQYF
TRBJ1-5,TRBV6-5,CASSYGANQPQHF
TRBJ1-1,TRBV20-1,CSAPWTGGLVRPGNEQFF
TRBJ1-2,TRBV7-1,CASSPPAGGGYTF
TRBJ1-4,TRBV5-3,CASSPGAQGGSEKLFF